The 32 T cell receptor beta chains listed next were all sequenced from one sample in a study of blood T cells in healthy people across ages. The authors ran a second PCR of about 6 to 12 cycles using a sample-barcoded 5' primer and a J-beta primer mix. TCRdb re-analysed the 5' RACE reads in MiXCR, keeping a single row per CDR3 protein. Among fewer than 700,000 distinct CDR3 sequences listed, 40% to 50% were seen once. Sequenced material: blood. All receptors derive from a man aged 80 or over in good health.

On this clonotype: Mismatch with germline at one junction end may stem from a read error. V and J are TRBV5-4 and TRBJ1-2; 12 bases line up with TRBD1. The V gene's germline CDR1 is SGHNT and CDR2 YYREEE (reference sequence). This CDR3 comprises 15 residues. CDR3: CASSYEGQGARGYTF. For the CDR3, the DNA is TGCGCCAGCAGCTATGAGGGACAGGGGGCTCGGGGCTACACCTTC.

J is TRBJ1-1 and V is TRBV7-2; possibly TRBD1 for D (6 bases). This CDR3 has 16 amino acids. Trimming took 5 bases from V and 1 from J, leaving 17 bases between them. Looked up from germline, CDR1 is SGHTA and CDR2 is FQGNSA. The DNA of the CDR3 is TGTGCCAGCAGCCGCGGGACACCGACGCAGAACACTGAAGCTTTCTTT. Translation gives CASSRGTPTQNTEAFF.

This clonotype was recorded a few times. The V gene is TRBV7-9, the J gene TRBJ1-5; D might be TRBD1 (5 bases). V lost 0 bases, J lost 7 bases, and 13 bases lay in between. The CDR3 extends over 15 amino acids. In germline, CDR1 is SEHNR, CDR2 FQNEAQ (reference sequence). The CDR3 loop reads CASSLAEGLRQPQHF. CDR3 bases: TGTGCCAGCAGCTTAGCGGAGGGGTTAAGGCAGCCCCAGCATTTT.

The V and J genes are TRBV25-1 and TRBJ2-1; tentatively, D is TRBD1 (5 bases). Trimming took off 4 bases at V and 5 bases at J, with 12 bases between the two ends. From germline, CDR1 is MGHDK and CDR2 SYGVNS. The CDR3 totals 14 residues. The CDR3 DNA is TGTGCCAGCAGTGTGCAGGGTCCCCACAATGAGCAGTTCTTC. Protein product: CASSVQGPHNEQFF.

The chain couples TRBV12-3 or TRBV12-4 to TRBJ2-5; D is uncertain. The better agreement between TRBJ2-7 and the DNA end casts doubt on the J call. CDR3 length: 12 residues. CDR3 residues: CASSLVSDEQYF. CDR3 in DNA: TGTGCCAGCAGTTTAGTGTCAGACGAGCAGTACTTC.

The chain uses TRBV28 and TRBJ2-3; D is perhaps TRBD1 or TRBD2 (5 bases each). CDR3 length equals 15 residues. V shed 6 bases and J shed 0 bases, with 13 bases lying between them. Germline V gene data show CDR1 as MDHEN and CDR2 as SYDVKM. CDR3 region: CASRAGTGSTDTQYF. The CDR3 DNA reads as TGTGCCAGCAGAGCCGGGACGGGCAGCACAGATACGCAGTATTTT.

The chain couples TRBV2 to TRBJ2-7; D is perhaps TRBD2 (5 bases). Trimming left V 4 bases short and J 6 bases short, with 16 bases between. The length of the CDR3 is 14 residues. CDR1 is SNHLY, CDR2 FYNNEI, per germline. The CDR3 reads CASSVSGVLFEQYF. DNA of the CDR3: TGTGCCAGCAGTGTCTCCGGGGTCCTATTCGAGCAGTACTTC.

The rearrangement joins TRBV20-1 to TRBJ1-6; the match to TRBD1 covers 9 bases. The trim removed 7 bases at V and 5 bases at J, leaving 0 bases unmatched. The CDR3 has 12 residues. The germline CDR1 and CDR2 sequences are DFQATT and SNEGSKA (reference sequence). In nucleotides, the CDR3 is TGCAGTGGGACAGGGGATAATTCACCCCTCCACTTT. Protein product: CSGTGDNSPLHF.

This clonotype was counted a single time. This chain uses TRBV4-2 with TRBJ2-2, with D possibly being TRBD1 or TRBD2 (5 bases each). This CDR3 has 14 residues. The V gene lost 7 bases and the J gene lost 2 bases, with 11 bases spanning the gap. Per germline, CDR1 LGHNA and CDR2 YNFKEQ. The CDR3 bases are TGTGCCAGCACGAGGGGCATTAACACCGGGGAGCTGTTTTTT. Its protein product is CASTRGINTGELFF.

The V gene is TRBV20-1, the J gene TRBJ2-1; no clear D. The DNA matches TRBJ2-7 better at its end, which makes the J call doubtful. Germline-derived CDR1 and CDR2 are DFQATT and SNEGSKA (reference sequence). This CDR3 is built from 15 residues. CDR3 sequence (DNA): TGCAGTGCTAGAGACATAGAGGTACCCTACAATGAGCAGTACTTC. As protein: CSARDIEVPYNEQYF.

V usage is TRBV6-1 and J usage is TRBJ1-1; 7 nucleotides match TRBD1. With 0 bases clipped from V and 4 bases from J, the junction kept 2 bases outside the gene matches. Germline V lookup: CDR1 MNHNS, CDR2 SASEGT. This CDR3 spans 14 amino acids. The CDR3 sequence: CASSEAQGSTEAFF. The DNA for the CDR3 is TGTGCCAGCAGTGAAGCACAGGGGAGCACTGAAGCTTTCTTT.

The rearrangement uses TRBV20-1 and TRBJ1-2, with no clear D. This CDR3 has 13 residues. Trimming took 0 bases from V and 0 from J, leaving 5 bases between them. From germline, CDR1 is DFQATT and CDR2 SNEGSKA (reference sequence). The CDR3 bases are TGCAGTGCTAGAGAGCCAGCTAACTATGGCTACACCTTC. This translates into CSAREPANYGYTF.

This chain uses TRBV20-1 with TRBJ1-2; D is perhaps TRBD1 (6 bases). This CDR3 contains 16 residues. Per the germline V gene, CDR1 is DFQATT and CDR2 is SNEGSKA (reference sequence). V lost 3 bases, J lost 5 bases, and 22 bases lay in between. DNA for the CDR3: TGCAGTGCTAGGGGGGGCTCACGCTGGGGTTCGTATGGCTACACCTTC. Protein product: CSARGGSRWGSYGYTF.

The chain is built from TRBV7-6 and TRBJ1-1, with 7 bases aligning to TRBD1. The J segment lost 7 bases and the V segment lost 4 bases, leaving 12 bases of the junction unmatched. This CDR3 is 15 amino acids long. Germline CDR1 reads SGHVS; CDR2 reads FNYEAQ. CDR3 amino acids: CASSYQTGNLIEAFF. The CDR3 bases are TGTGCCAGCAGCTACCAGACAGGGAACCTAATTGAAGCTTTCTTT. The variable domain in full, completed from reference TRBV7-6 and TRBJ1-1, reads GAGVSQSPRYKVTKRGQDVALRCDPISGHVSLYWYRQALGQGPEFLTYFNYEAQQDKSGLPNDRFSAERPEGSISTLTIQRTEQRDSAMYRCASSYQTGNLIEAFFGQGTRLTVV.

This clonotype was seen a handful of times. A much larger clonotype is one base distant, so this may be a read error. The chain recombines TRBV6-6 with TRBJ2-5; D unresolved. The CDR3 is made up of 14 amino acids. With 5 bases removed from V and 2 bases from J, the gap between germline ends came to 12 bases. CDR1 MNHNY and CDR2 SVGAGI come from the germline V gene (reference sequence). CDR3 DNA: TGTGCCAGCAGTGACAACGGACCACAAGAGACCCAGTACTTC. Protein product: CASSDNGPQETQYF.

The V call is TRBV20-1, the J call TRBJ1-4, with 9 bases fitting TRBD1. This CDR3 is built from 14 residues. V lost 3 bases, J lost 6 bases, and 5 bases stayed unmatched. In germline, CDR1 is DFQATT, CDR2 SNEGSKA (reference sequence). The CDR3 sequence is CSARRGQGDEKLFF. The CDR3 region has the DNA TGCAGTGCTAGGAGGGGACAGGGCGATGAAAAACTGTTTTTT.

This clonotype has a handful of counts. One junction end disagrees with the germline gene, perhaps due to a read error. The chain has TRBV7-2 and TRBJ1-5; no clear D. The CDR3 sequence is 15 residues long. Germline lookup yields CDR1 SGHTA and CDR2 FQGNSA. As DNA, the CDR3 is TGTGCCAGCAGCATAGCGGCGGGTAGCAATCAGCCCCAGCATTTT. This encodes CASSIAAGSNQPQHF.

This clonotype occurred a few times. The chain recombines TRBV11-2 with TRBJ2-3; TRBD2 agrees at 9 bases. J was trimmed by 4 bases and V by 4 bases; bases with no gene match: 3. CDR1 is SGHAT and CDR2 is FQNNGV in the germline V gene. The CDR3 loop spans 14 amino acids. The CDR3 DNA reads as TGTGCCAGCAGCTCCTGGACTAGCGCAGATACGCAGTATTTT. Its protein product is CASSSWTSADTQYF.

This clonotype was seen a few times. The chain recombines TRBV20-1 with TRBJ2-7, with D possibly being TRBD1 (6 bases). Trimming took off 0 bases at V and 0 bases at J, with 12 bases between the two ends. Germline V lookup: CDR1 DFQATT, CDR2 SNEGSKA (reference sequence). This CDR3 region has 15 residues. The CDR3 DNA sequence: TGCAGTGCTAGAGATCCTACAGGGCCCTCCTACGAGCAGTACTTC. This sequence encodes CSARDPTGPSYEQYF.

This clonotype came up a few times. The CDR3 nucleotides are TGCAGCGTTGCAGGGGGTCACATGAACACTGAAGCTTTCTTT. Translated: CSVAGGHMNTEAFF. V usage is TRBV29-1 and J usage is TRBJ1-1; 7 bases align to TRBD1. Trimming at V came to 4 bases and at J to 0 bases, leaving 5 bases not matched to a gene. The CDR3 covers 14 residues. Germline V gene sequence: CDR1 SQVTM, CDR2 ANQGSEA.

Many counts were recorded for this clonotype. The DNA for the CDR3 is TGTGCCAGCAGTCCGGACAGGTACAATGAGCAGTTCTTC. Protein: CASSPDRYNEQFF. This rearrangement joins TRBV7-3 to TRBJ2-1; TRBD1 matches at 7 bases. The CDR3 spans 13 residues. The V gene end was trimmed by 6 bases and the J gene end by 4 bases; junction bases not matched to a gene: 3. Per the germline V gene, CDR1 is SGHTA and CDR2 is FQGTGA. Full variable domain (remainder filled in from reference TRBV7-3 and TRBJ2-1): GAGVSQTPSNKVTEKGKYVELRCDPISGHTALYWYRQSLGQGPEFLIYFQGTGAADDSGLPNDRFFAVRPEGSVSTLKIQRTERGDSAVYLCASSPDRYNEQFFGPGTRLTVL.

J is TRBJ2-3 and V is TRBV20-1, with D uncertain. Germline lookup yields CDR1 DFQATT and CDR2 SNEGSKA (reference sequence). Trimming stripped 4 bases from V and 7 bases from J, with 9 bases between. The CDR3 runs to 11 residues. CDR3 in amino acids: CSAMGLNTQYF. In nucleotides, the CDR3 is TGCAGTGCTATGGGGTTAAATACGCAGTATTTT.

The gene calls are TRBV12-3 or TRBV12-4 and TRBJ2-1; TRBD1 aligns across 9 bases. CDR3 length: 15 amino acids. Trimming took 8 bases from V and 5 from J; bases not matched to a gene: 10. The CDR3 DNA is TGTGCCAGCCAGATCGGGACAGGGTATAACAATGAGCAGTTCTTC. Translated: CASQIGTGYNNEQFF.

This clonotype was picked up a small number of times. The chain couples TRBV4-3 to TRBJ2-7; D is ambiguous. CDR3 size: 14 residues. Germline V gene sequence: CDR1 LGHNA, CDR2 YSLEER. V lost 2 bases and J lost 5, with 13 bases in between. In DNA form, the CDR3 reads TGCGCCAGCAGCCAATCACTATTACACGACGAGCAGTACTTC. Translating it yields CASSQSLLHDEQYF.

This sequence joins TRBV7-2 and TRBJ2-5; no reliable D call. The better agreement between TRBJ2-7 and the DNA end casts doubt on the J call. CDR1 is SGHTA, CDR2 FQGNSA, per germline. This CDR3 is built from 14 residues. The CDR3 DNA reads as TGTGCCAGCGGCCCGAATATAGGAAGCTACGAGCAGTACTTC. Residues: CASGPNIGSYEQYF.

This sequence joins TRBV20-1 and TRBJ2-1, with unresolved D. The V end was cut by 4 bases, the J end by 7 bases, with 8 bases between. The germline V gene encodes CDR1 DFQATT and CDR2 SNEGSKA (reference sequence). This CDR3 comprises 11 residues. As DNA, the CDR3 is TGCAGTGCTAACCTAAAGAATGAGCAGTTCTTC. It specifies CSANLKNEQFF.

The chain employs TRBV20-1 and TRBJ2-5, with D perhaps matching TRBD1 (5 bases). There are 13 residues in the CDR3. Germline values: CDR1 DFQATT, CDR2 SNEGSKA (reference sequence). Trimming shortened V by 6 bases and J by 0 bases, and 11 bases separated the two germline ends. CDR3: CSAPTEYQETQYF. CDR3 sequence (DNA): TGCAGTGCCCCGACAGAGTACCAAGAGACCCAGTACTTC.

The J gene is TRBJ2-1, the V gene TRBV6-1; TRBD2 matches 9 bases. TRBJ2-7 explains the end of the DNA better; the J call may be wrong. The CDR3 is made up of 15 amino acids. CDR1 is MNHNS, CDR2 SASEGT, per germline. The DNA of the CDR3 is TGTGCCAGCAGTCCAAGACTAGCGGCCTACAATGAGCAGTACTTC. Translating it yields CASSPRLAAYNEQYF.

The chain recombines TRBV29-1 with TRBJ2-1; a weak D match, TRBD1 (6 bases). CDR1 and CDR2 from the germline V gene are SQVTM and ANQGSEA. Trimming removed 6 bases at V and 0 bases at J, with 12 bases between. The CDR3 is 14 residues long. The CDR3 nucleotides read TGCAGCGTCCTTGGACAGAGCTCCTACAATGAGCAGTTCTTC. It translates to CSVLGQSSYNEQFF.

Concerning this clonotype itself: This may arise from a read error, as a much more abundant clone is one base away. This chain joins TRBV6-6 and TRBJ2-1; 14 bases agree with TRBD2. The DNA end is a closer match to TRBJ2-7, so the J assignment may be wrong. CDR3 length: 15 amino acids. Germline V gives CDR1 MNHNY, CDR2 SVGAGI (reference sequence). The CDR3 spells CASSGTSGSVYEQYF. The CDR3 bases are TGTGCCAGCAGCGGGACTAGCGGGAGCGTCTATGAGCAGTACTTC.

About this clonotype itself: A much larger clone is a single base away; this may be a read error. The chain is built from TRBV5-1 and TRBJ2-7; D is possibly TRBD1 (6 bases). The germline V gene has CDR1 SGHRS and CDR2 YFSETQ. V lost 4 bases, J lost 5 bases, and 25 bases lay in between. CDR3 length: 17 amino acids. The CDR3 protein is CASSRNRDTINPDEQYF. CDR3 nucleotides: TGCGCCAGCAGCCGAAACCGGGACACCATAAATCCCGACGAGCAGTACTTC.

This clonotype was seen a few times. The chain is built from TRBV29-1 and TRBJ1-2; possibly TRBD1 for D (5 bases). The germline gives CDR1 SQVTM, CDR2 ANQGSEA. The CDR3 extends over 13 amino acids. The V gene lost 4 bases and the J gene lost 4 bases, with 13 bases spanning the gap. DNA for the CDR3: TGCAGCGTTGGACATACGGACACCTATGGCTACACCTTC. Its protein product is CSVGHTDTYGYTF. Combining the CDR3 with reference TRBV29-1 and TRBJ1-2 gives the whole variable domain SAVISQKPSRDICQRGTSLTIQCQVDSQVTMMFWYRQQPGQSLTLIATANQGSEATYESGFVIDKFPISRPNLTFSTLTVSNMSPEDSSIYLCSVGHTDTYGYTFGSGTRLTVV.